The present entry profiles one T cell receptor beta chain with its context. Those enrolled, adults aged roughly 18 to 89 years, came from some 23 US areas. Participant-reported clinical history was the basis for cohort assignment. In the authors' methods: The assay estimated nucleated cells by amplifying reference gene primers. Here immunoSEQ multiplex PCR was the method, and the copy in TCRdb shows in-frame clones only, minus some. V, J and clone size are taken as reported in that table, and D and trimming were inferred from the DNA itself. The data hold more than 250,000 clones, with roughly nine tenths observed a single time. This entry belongs to a study of blood T cell repertoires in COVID-19. At the level of the study: T cells, B-cell-depleted T cells, or PBMCs provided the cDNA or gDNA that served as material.

CDR3 length: 13 residues. CDR1 and CDR2 (germline): LNHDA, SQIVND (reference sequence). Trimming left V 5 bases short and J 5 bases short, with 13 bases between. V gene TRBV19 combines with J gene TRBJ2-7; D might be TRBD1 (6 bases). Sequences were obtained from PBMCs or T cells enriched from blood (not recorded which). This TCR was sampled from a woman aged 25 to 39 who had recovered from COVID-19. CDR3 sequence reads: CASSDRAGDEQYF. The CDR3 DNA follows: TGTGCCAGTAGTGATCGGGCAGGGGACGAGCAGTACTTC.